One and the same sample provided the 21 T cell receptor beta chains below, sequenced in a study of T cell responses to AZD1222 COVID-19 vaccine. Clones were sequenced by immunoSEQ multiplex PCR, and TCRdb holds only the in-frame ones, with some missing. The sample lists more than 150,000 clones, 94% occurring once. The sample in question was peripheral blood, obtained on day 0 of AZD1222 vaccination. Receptors were obtained from an adult in good health.

This chain uses TRBV11-2 with TRBJ1-2; unclear D gene. This CDR3 has 14 amino acids. CDR1 SGHAT and CDR2 FQNNGV come from the germline V gene. Trimming left V 1 base short and J 3 bases short, with 9 bases between. CDR3: CASSLVKGDYGYTF. Written as DNA, the CDR3 is TGTGCCAGCAGCTTAGTAAAAGGAGACTATGGCTACACCTTC. The full variable domain, with the rest looked up from reference TRBV11-2 and TRBJ1-2, is EAGVAQSPRYKIIEKRQSVAFWCNPISGHATLYWYQQILGQGPKLLIQFQNNGVVDDSQLPKDRFSAERLKGVDSTLKIQPAKLEDSAVYLCASSLVKGDYGYTFGSGTRLTVV.

The chain joins TRBV7-3 to TRBJ1-2; TRBD1 matches at 7 bases. Looked up from germline, CDR1 is SGHTA and CDR2 is FQGTGA. CDR3 size: 17 residues. J was trimmed by 3 bases and V by 0 bases; bases with no gene match: 10. The CDR3 loop reads CASSLTTLTGLDYGYTF. As DNA, the CDR3 is TGTGCCAGCAGCTTAACGACGTTGACAGGGTTGGACTATGGCTACACCTTC.

The V call is TRBV7-2, the J call TRBJ1-4; no reliable D call. Deletions cut 5 bases from V and 7 bases from J, with 11 bases between. This CDR3 is 13 amino acids long. Germline V gives CDR1 SGHTA, CDR2 FQGNSA. Written as DNA, the CDR3 is TGTGCCAGCAGCCCCCCAGGAGCTGAAAAACTGTTTTTT. This sequence encodes CASSPPGAEKLFF.

The chain carries TRBV2 and TRBJ2-7, with TRBD2 as a possible D gene (6 bases). The CDR3 consists of 14 residues. V was cut by 7 bases and J by 2 bases, with 15 bases left in between. CDR1 SNHLY and CDR2 FYNNEI come from the germline V gene. The CDR3 DNA is TGTGCCAGCAAGGAAATTAGCGGACCCTACGAGCAGTACTTC. It yields the protein CASKEISGPYEQYF.

V gene TRBV28 combines with J gene TRBJ1-2; the D is unclear. This CDR3 contains 15 residues. Germline V lookup: CDR1 MDHEN, CDR2 SYDVKM. Trimming cost V 2 bases and J 2 bases, with 12 bases left between them. CDR3 in amino acids: CASSLHLGWNYGYTF. DNA for the CDR3: TGTGCCAGCAGTTTACACTTAGGCTGGAACTATGGCTACACCTTC.

The rearrangement joins TRBV12-3 or TRBV12-4 to TRBJ2-3; the D is unclear. The germline V and J ends were trimmed by 6 bases and 8 bases, with 15 bases remaining between them. The CDR3 consists of 13 residues. CDR3 sequence (DNA): TGTGCCAGCAGCCCCCCGATCGCGACTACGCAGTATTTT. Residues: CASSPPIATTQYF.

CDR3: CASRPGPANTGELFF. The CDR3 DNA is TGTGCCAGCAGGCCGGGACCCGCGAACACCGGGGAGCTGTTTTTT. The chain has TRBV2 and TRBJ2-2; either TRBD1 or TRBD2 may supply D (5 bases each). In germline, CDR1 is SNHLY, CDR2 FYNNEI. The CDR3 runs to 15 residues. V gave up 6 bases and J gave up 0 bases, with 11 bases separating them.

This clone has only one observation. The chain uses TRBV7-3 and TRBJ2-1, with D hard to call. Germline V gene lookup returns CDR1 SGHTA and CDR2 FQGTGA. V was pared by 5 bases and J by 0 bases, with 11 bases between. There are 15 residues in the CDR3. This CDR3 is CASSPRSSSYNEQFF. The CDR3 DNA reads as TGTGCCAGCAGCCCCCGCTCCTCCTCCTACAATGAGCAGTTCTTC.

This clone was counted once. The chain uses TRBV30 and TRBJ1-2; maybe TRBD1 (5 bases). Deletions cut 4 bases from V and 2 bases from J, with 11 bases between. Germline CDR1 GTSNPN, CDR2 SVGIG (reference sequence). The CDR3 totals 13 residues. In DNA, the CDR3 is TGTGCCTGGACTGGGGACCTAAACTATGGCTACACCTTC. This gives the protein CAWTGDLNYGYTF.

This clone appeared a few times. The J gene is TRBJ2-3, the V gene TRBV6-4; 8 bases are a match to TRBD1. The CDR3 consists of 14 residues. CDR1 and CDR2 from the germline V gene are MRHNA and SNTAGT. The ends lost 0 bases at V and 4 bases at J; junction bases unmatched: 0. CDR3 in DNA: TGTGCCAGCAGTGACTCACAGGGGGCAGATACGCAGTATTTT. It specifies CASSDSQGADTQYF.

This clone was seen just once. The J gene is TRBJ1-1, the V gene TRBV28; no clear D gene. Trimming shortened V by 10 bases and J by 7 bases, and 16 bases separated the two germline ends. Germline V gene sequence: CDR1 MDHEN, CDR2 SYDVKM. This CDR3 region has 12 residues. CDR3 region: CATIRPLFEAFF. CDR3 DNA: TGTGCCACCATTAGACCTCTCTTTGAAGCTTTCTTT.

This clone was detected once. The chain has TRBV18 and TRBJ1-2; TRBD1 matches 9 bases. The CDR3 totals 16 residues. Germline CDR1 reads KGHSH; CDR2 reads LQKENI. Trimming cost V 1 base and J 8 bases; bases outside gene matches: 11. The CDR3 spells CASSPLTLDRGHGYTF. In DNA form, the CDR3 reads TGTGCCAGCTCACCACTCACATTGGACAGGGGTCACGGCTACACCTTC.

CDR3 region: CASRDRGENTEAFF. The CDR3 nucleotides read TGTGCCAGCAGGGACAGGGGGGAAAACACTGAAGCTTTCTTT. The chain joins TRBV19 to TRBJ1-1; 11 nucleotides agree with TRBD1. Germline loops: CDR1 LNHDA, CDR2 SQIVND (reference sequence). V lost 9 bases to trimming and J lost 2 bases; unmatched junction nucleotides: 5. The CDR3 extends over 14 amino acids.

The rearrangement joins TRBV7-9 to TRBJ1-1; D gene unclear. This CDR3 is built from 11 residues. Germline-derived CDR1 and CDR2 are SEHNR and FQNEAQ (reference sequence). Trimming left V 3 bases short and J 8 bases short, with 7 bases between. CDR3 protein: CASSFSQEAFF. The CDR3, as DNA: TGTGCCAGCAGCTTTTCTCAGGAAGCTTTCTTT.

The chain has TRBV3-1 (or the pseudogene TRBV3-2) and TRBJ1-2; 7 nucleotides agree with TRBD1. The CDR3 contains 16 residues. In germline, CDR1 is LGHDT, CDR2 YNNKEL (reference sequence). V shed 6 bases, J shed 1 base, and the junction held 11 bases outside the gene matches. Written as DNA, the CDR3 is TGTGCCAGCAGTCTCGCCGGGACAGTAAATAACTATGGCTACACCTTC. The encoded protein is CASSLAGTVNNYGYTF.

The V call is TRBV7-9, the J call TRBJ1-2; D is undetermined. Germline CDR1 is SEHNR and CDR2 is FQNEAQ (reference sequence). The CDR3 sequence is 14 residues long. Trimming cost V 0 bases and J 9 bases, with 14 bases left between them. The CDR3 nucleotides are TGTGCCAGCAGCTTAGCCGCGCAGGAGGGCCGCTACACCTTC. Encoded protein: CASSLAAQEGRYTF.

This sequence joins TRBV2 and TRBJ1-5; D is unclear. The CDR3 totals 15 residues. Trimming removed 1 base at V and 1 base at J, with 8 bases between. Per germline, CDR1 SNHLY and CDR2 FYNNEI. Here the CDR3 reads CASSEEERSNQPQHF. The CDR3 region has the DNA TGTGCCAGCAGTGAAGAGGAACGGAGCAATCAGCCCCAGCATTTT.

This chain joins TRBV18 and TRBJ2-2; 9 bases map to TRBD1. The CDR3 is 14 amino acids. Germline trimming cut 6 bases from V and 4 bases from J; bases unmatched to any gene: 3. Germline V gives CDR1 KGHSH, CDR2 LQKENI. The CDR3 sequence: CASSYRGRTGELFF. CDR3 nucleotide sequence: TGTGCCAGCTCTTACAGGGGGCGCACCGGGGAGCTGTTTTTT.

Only one count was recorded for this clone. The chain links TRBV27 to TRBJ1-2; D gene unclear. Trimming stripped 5 bases from V and 0 bases from J, with 10 bases between. Germline V gives CDR1 MNHEY, CDR2 SMNVEV (reference sequence). CDR3 length equals 14 residues. CDR3 nucleotide sequence: TGTGCCAGCAGTAGACTGGGAACTAACTATGGCTACACCTTC. Residues: CASSRLGTNYGYTF.

CDR3 region: CASHFTRTSGSEQYF. The CDR3 coding sequence is TGTGCCAGCCATTTTACCCGGACTAGCGGAAGCGAGCAGTACTTC. The chain joins TRBV18 to TRBJ2-7, with 10 nucleotides matching TRBD2. Germline V gives CDR1 KGHSH, CDR2 LQKENI. V gave up 8 bases and J gave up 6 bases; unmatched junction bases: 13. The CDR3 is 15 residues long.

This clone was counted between two and nine times. V gene TRBV4-1 combines with J gene TRBJ2-7, with D perhaps TRBD1 or TRBD2 (5 bases each). V was shortened by 0 bases and J by 3 bases, with 24 bases between the two germline ends. The CDR3 runs to 19 residues. Germline lookup yields CDR1 MGHRA and CDR2 YSYEKL. The CDR3 DNA is TGCGCCAGCAGCCAAGATTGGCTCCCGGGACCAACGAAATTCTACGAGCAGTACTTC. This translates into CASSQDWLPGPTKFYEQYF.